This is a list of T cell receptor beta chains from one sample in a study of OX40 agonist ivuxolimab in advanced cancers. Clones were sequenced by immunoSEQ multiplex PCR, and TCRdb holds only the in-frame ones, with some missing. The sample lists 100,000 to 130,000 clones; approximately 90% were seen once. The sequenced sample was CD4+ or CD8+ T cells sorted from blood, obtained in a trial of the OX40 agonist ivuxolimab. Receptors originate from an adult with an advanced solid tumor such as melanoma, head and neck, liver or kidney cancer. Each CDR3 is given with its conserved first and last residue. Each record gives: D gene, clone size, J gene, V gene, CDR3 protein, CDR3 DNA. The D gene is left open where the match is weak. For some rows the clone size is stated as once, few or many, or as a class when expanded; others skip it.

>-|-|TRBJ2-3|TRBV10-2
CASSESSRGTQYF
TGCGCCAGCAGTGAGTCGAGTCGGGGCACGCAGTATTTT
>TRBD2|-|TRBJ2-1|TRBV19
CASSIDPAGEYNEQFF
TGTGCCAGTAGTATAGATCCAGCGGGAGAATACAATGAGCAGTTCTTC
>TRBD2|-|TRBJ2-7|TRBV11-2
CASSSTLAGSYEQYF
TGTGCCAGCAGCTCAACCCTAGCGGGATCCTACGAGCAGTACTTC
>TRBD2|-|TRBJ2-7|TRBV9
CASSVGASGRYEQYF
TGTGCCAGCAGCGTAGGGGCTAGCGGGAGGTACGAGCAGTACTTC
>-|-|TRBJ2-7|TRBV5-1
CASSLGGPAYEQYF
TGCGCCAGCAGCTTGGGAGGGCCCGCCTACGAGCAGTACTTC
>-|-|TRBJ1-5|TRBV2
CASCRQGAGGNQPQHF
TGTGCCAGCTGCCGGCAGGGAGCGGGGGGCAATCAGCCCCAGCATTTT
>-|-|TRBJ1-2|TRBV29-1
CSGDSGSGGYTF
TGCAGCGGCGATTCGGGATCGGGTGGCTACACCTTC
>-|-|TRBJ2-3|TRBV28
CASSPQQGTDTQYF
TGTGCCAGCAGTCCCCAGCAGGGCACAGATACGCAGTATTTT
>-|-|TRBJ2-2|TRBV9
CASSLGVPGELFF
TGTGCCAGCAGCCTGGGGGTCCCCGGGGAGCTGTTTTTT
>TRBD2|-|TRBJ2-7|TRBV10-3
CAISEWSGAFSYEQYF
TGTGCCATCAGTGAGTGGAGCGGGGCATTCTCCTACGAGCAGTACTTC
>-|-|TRBJ1-1|TRBV15
CATSRAPGTNTEAFF
TGTGCCACCAGCAGAGCCCCGGGAACCAACACTGAAGCTTTCTTT
>TRBD1|-|TRBJ2-1|TRBV5-8
CASRRTGGEQFF
TGTGCCAGCAGGCGGACAGGCGGTGAGCAGTTCTTC
>-|-|TRBJ2-1|TRBV27
CASRSGPFEQFF
TGTGCCAGCAGGTCCGGACCCTTTGAGCAGTTCTTC
>-|-|TRBJ1-3|TRBV28
CASSSPGFTGNTIYF
TGTGCCAGCAGTTCTCCAGGGTTCACTGGAAACACCATATATTTT
>TRBD1|-|TRBJ2-1|TRBV28
CASSISTGLGSSYNEQFF
TGTGCCAGCAGTATCTCGACAGGGTTAGGGTCCTCCTACAATGAGCAGTTCTTC
>-|-|TRBJ2-3|TRBV9
CASSVALGSDTQYF
TGTGCCAGCAGCGTAGCGTTGGGATCAGATACGCAGTATTTT
>TRBD1|-|TRBJ2-3|TRBV5-1
CASSKDREVDTQYF
TGCGCCAGCAGCAAGGACAGGGAGGTAGATACGCAGTATTTT
>-|-|TRBJ1-2|TRBV5-4
CASSLPGNYGYTF
TGTGCCAGCAGCTTACCCGGAAACTATGGCTACACCTTC
>-|-|TRBJ1-1|TRBV18
CASSPPGGFNTEAFF
TGTGCCAGCTCACCACCGGGGGGGTTTAACACTGAAGCTTTCTTT
>TRBD2|-|TRBJ2-1|TRBV28
CASSGTSGRGGFYNEQFF
TGTGCCAGCAGCGGGACTAGCGGGAGGGGGGGCTTTTACAATGAGCAGTTCTTC
>-|-|TRBJ2-1|TRBV29-1
CSVDGRNYNEQFF
TGCAGCGTTGACGGCAGGAATTACAATGAGCAGTTCTTC
>-|-|TRBJ1-1|TRBV28
CASSLPRDGPNTEAFF
TGTGCCAGCAGTTTACCCAGGGACGGCCCGAACACTGAAGCTTTCTTT
>-|-|TRBJ2-6|TRBV7-3
CASSLSPAGANVLTF
TGTGCCAGCAGCTTATCGCCCGCTGGGGCCAACGTCCTGACTTTC
>-|-|TRBJ2-3|TRBV4-2
CASSQTTLTDTQYF
TGTGCCAGCAGCCAAACAACTCTCACAGATACGCAGTATTTT
>-|-|TRBJ2-3|TRBV7-9
CASSLVVVSVASTDTQYF
TGTGCCAGCAGCTTAGTGGTCGTGAGTGTCGCTAGCACAGATACGCAGTATTTT
>-|-|TRBJ2-3|TRBV7-3
CASSLSSGTDTQYF
TGTGCCAGCAGCTTAAGTAGCGGCACAGATACGCAGTATTTT
>-|-|TRBJ1-3|TRBV5-4
CASSLGGGAGNTIYF
TGTGCCAGCAGCCTCGGCGGGGGCGCTGGAAACACCATATATTTT
>TRBD2|-|TRBJ2-5|TRBV15
CATSRVSSGTGETQYF
TGTGCCACCAGCAGAGTATCTAGCGGGACCGGAGAGACCCAGTACTTC
>-|few|TRBJ2-3|TRBV9
CASSVRVSTDTQYF
TGTGCCAGCAGCGTAAGAGTTAGCACAGATACGCAGTATTTT
>TRBD2|-|TRBJ2-1|TRBV10-1
CASSVVAGGPQQFF
TGCGCCAGCAGTGTGGTAGCGGGAGGGCCCCAGCAGTTCTTC
>-|-|TRBJ1-5|TRBV5-8
CASSLDQPQHF
TGTGCCAGCAGCTTGGATCAGCCCCAGCATTTT
>TRBD2|-|TRBJ2-2|TRBV2
CASTGRGGMVAGELFF
TGTGCCAGCACCGGGAGGGGAGGGATGGTCGCCGGGGAGCTGTTTTTT
>TRBD1|-|TRBJ2-7|TRBV19
CASSPRRDRGHEQYF
TGTGCCAGTAGTCCGCGCCGGGACAGGGGGCACGAGCAGTACTTC
>-|-|TRBJ2-3|TRBV21-1
CASSKGQKGGTDTQYF
TGTGCCAGCAGCAAAGGGCAGAAGGGGGGAACAGATACGCAGTATTTT
>-|-|TRBJ1-3|TRBV28
CASSSPSGNTIYF
TGTGCCAGCAGTTCCCCCTCTGGAAACACCATATATTTT
>-|-|TRBJ2-2|TRBV27
CASSLRRSNTGELFF
TGTGCCAGCTCGCTGCGGAGGTCGAACACCGGGGAGCTGTTTTTT
>TRBD1|-|TRBJ2-7|TRBV6-5
CASTTAGGAYEQYF
TGTGCCAGCACTACGGCAGGGGGAGCCTACGAGCAGTACTTC
>TRBD2|-|TRBJ2-7|TRBV15
CVGASGSAYEQYF
TGTGTCGGGGCTAGCGGGTCAGCGTACGAGCAGTACTTC
>-|-|TRBJ1-3|TRBV18
CASSPSSVGNTIYF
TGTGCCAGCTCACCCTCCTCGGTCGGAAACACCATATATTTT
>TRBD2|-|TRBJ2-1|TRBV5-4
CASSYRTSGSNEQFF
TGTGCCAGCAGCTATAGGACTAGCGGGAGTAATGAGCAGTTCTTC
>TRBD2|-|TRBJ2-5|TRBV5-4
CAGRTSGQETQYF
TGTGCCGGACGGACTAGCGGGCAAGAGACCCAGTACTTC
>-|-|TRBJ1-1|TRBV4-1
CASSHERGRTEAFF
TGCGCCAGCTCCCACGAGAGGGGACGGACTGAAGCTTTCTTT